This TCR beta chain was found in a study of OX40 agonist ivuxolimab in advanced cancers. Assay: immunoSEQ multiplex PCR; the TCRdb copy retains only in-frame clones and omits some. The sample has tens of thousands of clones; approximately 91% are singletons. This clone appeared a single time. Per germline, CDR1 LNHDA and CDR2 SQIVND (reference sequence). The CDR3 runs to 15 residues. Deletions cut 3 bases from V and 4 bases from J, with 15 bases between. The receptor's source is an adult with an advanced solid tumor such as melanoma, head and neck, liver or kidney cancer. The chain couples TRBV19 to TRBJ1-2; no clear D gene. The sequences come from CD4+ or CD8+ T cells sorted from blood, collected in a trial of the OX40 agonist ivuxolimab. The CDR3 here is CASSMMRNRSYGYTF. The CDR3 coding sequence is TGTGCCAGTAGTATGATGAGGAATAGGAGCTATGGCTACACCTTC.